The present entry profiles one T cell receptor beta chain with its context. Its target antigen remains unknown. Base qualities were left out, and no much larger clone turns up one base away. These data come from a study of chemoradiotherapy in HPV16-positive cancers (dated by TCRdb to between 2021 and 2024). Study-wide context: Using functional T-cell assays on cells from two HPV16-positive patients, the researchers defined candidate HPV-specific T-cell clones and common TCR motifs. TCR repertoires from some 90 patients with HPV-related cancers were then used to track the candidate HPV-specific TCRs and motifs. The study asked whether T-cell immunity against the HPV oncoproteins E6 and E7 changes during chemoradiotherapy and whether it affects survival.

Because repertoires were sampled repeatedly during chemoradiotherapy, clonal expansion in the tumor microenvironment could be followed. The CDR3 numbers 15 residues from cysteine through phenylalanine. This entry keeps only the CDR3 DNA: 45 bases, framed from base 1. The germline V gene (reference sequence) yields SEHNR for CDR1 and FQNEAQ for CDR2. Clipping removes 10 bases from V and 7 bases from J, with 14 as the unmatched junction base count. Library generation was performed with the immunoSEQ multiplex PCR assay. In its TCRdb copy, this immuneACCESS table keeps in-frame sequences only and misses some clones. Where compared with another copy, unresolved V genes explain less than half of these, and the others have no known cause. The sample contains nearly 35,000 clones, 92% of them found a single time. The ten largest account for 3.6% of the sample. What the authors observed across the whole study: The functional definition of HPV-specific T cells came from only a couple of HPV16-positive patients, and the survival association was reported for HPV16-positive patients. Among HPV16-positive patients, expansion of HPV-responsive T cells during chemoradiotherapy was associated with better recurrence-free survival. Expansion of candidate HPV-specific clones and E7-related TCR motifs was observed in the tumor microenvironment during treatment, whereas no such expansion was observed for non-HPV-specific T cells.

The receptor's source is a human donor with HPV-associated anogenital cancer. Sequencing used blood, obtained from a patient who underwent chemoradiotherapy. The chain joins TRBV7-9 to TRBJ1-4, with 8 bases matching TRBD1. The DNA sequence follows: TGTGCCACCGACCGTGGACAGGGAATTTCTGAAAAACTGTTTTTT. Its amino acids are CATDRGQGISEKLFF.